Listed below are T cell receptor beta chains from one sample, sequenced in a study of regulatory T cells in long-lasting Graves disease. TCRdb reanalysed the multiplex PCR reads using MiXCR and keeps one entry per CDR3 protein. The data contain roughly 400,000 distinct CDR3 sequences, around a fifth of them singletons. Sequenced here: peripheral blood mononuclear cells (PBMCs), sampled when the disease was refractory, from a patient treated with antithyroid drugs. These receptors were obtained from a female donor with Graves disease. Both conserved end residues are part of each CDR3. Each record gives: V gene, CDR3 length, clone size, J gene, D gene, CDR3 DNA, CDR3 protein. The D gene is left open where the match is weak. Clone size appears in some rows only: once, few, many, or a class for an expanded clone.

V gene: TRBV12-3/TRBV12-4; CDR3 length: 14; clone size: many; J gene: TRBJ2-7; D gene: NA; CDR3 DNA: TGTGCCAGCACCTCCCGGGGGTCCCACTACGAGCAGTACTTC; CDR3 protein: CASTSRGSHYEQYF
V gene: TRBV28; CDR3 length: 14; clone size: NA; J gene: TRBJ2-1; D gene: TRBD2; CDR3 DNA: TGTGCCAGCACAGGGACTAGCGGGACTTATGAGCAGTTCTTC; CDR3 protein: CASTGTSGTYEQFF
V gene: TRBV7-8; CDR3 length: 14; clone size: NA; J gene: TRBJ2-1; D gene: TRBD2; CDR3 DNA: TGTGCCAGCAGCTTAGGGACTAGCGCAAATGAGCAGTTCTTC; CDR3 protein: CASSLGTSANEQFF
V gene: TRBV5-1; CDR3 length: 15; clone size: few; J gene: TRBJ2-5; D gene: TRBD2; CDR3 DNA: TGCGCCAGCAGCCAAATGACTAGCGAAGGGGAGACCCAGTACTTC; CDR3 protein: CASSQMTSEGETQYF
V gene: TRBV11-2; CDR3 length: 16; clone size: few; J gene: TRBJ2-7; D gene: TRBD2; CDR3 DNA: TGTGCCAGCAGCTCCATTCATCAGACTAGCGAGTACGAGCAGTACTTC; CDR3 protein: CASSSIHQTSEYEQYF
V gene: TRBV5-1; CDR3 length: 13; clone size: many; J gene: TRBJ1-4; D gene: NA; CDR3 DNA: TGCGCCAGCAGCTTTGACCCAAATGAAAAACTGTTTTTT; CDR3 protein: CASSFDPNEKLFF
V gene: TRBV9; CDR3 length: 13; clone size: NA; J gene: TRBJ1-1; D gene: NA; CDR3 DNA: TGTGCCAGCAGCGTAGCGCAGAACACTGAAGCTTTCTTT; CDR3 protein: CASSVAQNTEAFF
V gene: TRBV28; CDR3 length: 14; clone size: many; J gene: TRBJ1-5; D gene: TRBD1; CDR3 DNA: TGTGCCAGCAGTCTAGGGACAGGCAAACAGCCCCAGCATTTT; CDR3 protein: CASSLGTGKQPQHF
V gene: TRBV11-3; CDR3 length: 13; clone size: many; J gene: TRBJ1-1; D gene: NA; CDR3 DNA: TGTGCCAGCAGCCCGGGGGATAACACTGAAGCTTTCTTT; CDR3 protein: CASSPGDNTEAFF
V gene: TRBV7-2; CDR3 length: 16; clone size: few; J gene: TRBJ2-1; D gene: TRBD2; CDR3 DNA: TGTGCCAGCAGCTTACCAAGCGGGAGGGCTGACAATGAGCAGTTCTTC; CDR3 protein: CASSLPSGRADNEQFF
V gene: TRBV12-3/TRBV12-4; CDR3 length: 15; clone size: few; J gene: TRBJ2-1; D gene: TRBD1; CDR3 DNA: TGTGCCAGCAGCCCACAGGGACAGAATGACAATGAGCAGTTCTTC; CDR3 protein: CASSPQGQNDNEQFF
V gene: TRBV5-4; CDR3 length: 12; clone size: few; J gene: TRBJ2-7; D gene: NA; CDR3 DNA: TGTGCCAGCAGCTTGGAAACAGGGGAGCAGTACTTC; CDR3 protein: CASSLETGEQYF
V gene: TRBV3-1; CDR3 length: 13; clone size: many; J gene: TRBJ2-2; D gene: NA; CDR3 DNA: TGTGCCAGCAGCCAAGTAGAGGCAGGGGAGCTGTTTTTT; CDR3 protein: CASSQVEAGELFF
V gene: TRBV19; CDR3 length: 14; clone size: few; J gene: TRBJ2-2; D gene: NA; CDR3 DNA: TGTGCCAGTAGTACAGACACCTATCGCGGGGAGCTGTTTTTT; CDR3 protein: CASSTDTYRGELFF
V gene: TRBV2; CDR3 length: 14; clone size: NA; J gene: TRBJ1-5; D gene: NA; CDR3 DNA: TGTGCCAGCAAGAGGGCGGGGGGCGATCAGCCCCAGCATTTT; CDR3 protein: CASKRAGGDQPQHF
V gene: TRBV7-9; CDR3 length: 16; clone size: once; J gene: TRBJ2-3; D gene: NA; CDR3 DNA: TGTGCCAGCAGCTTAGCGTGGGCGGGGAGCACAGATACGCAGTATTTT; CDR3 protein: CASSLAWAGSTDTQYF
V gene: TRBV6-1; CDR3 length: 15; clone size: many; J gene: TRBJ2-7; D gene: NA; CDR3 DNA: TGTGCCAGCAGTGAAGACGGCAGGGCTTCCTACGAGCAGTACTTC; CDR3 protein: CASSEDGRASYEQYF
V gene: TRBV30; CDR3 length: 13; clone size: many; J gene: TRBJ1-2; D gene: TRBD1; CDR3 DNA: TGTGCCTGGAGTTCTGAGGGGGCGGGGGGCTACACCTTC; CDR3 protein: CAWSSEGAGGYTF
V gene: TRBV28; CDR3 length: 15; clone size: many; J gene: TRBJ1-4; D gene: NA; CDR3 DNA: TGTGCCAGCACCATCCCGGGTGCAACTAATGAAAAACTGTTTTTT; CDR3 protein: CASTIPGATNEKLFF
V gene: TRBV27; CDR3 length: 15; clone size: many; J gene: TRBJ2-7; D gene: NA; CDR3 DNA: TGTGCCAGCAGTTCTAACTTCGGACAGAGCTACGAGCAGTACTTC; CDR3 protein: CASSSNFGQSYEQYF
V gene: TRBV28; CDR3 length: 17; clone size: many; J gene: TRBJ1-1; D gene: NA; CDR3 DNA: TGTGCCAGCAGTTTCACTCTAGGAGAGGGAGTAAACACTGAAGCTTTCTTT; CDR3 protein: CASSFTLGEGVNTEAFF
V gene: TRBV3-1; CDR3 length: 12; clone size: NA; J gene: TRBJ2-5; D gene: TRBD2; CDR3 DNA: TGTGCCAGCAGCCGGGGGGGAGGGACCCAGTACTTC; CDR3 protein: CASSRGGGTQYF
V gene: TRBV20-1; CDR3 length: 17; clone size: few; J gene: TRBJ2-7; D gene: TRBD2; CDR3 DNA: TGCAGTGCTAGAGTCGGACTAGCGGGAGACCCCTCCTACGAGCAGTACTTC; CDR3 protein: CSARVGLAGDPSYEQYF
V gene: TRBV20-1; CDR3 length: 14; clone size: few; J gene: TRBJ2-7; D gene: TRBD1; CDR3 DNA: TGCAGTGCTAGTTCCGGACAGGGAACCTACGAGCAGTACTTC; CDR3 protein: CSASSGQGTYEQYF
V gene: TRBV11-1; CDR3 length: 13; clone size: many; J gene: TRBJ2-5; D gene: NA; CDR3 DNA: TGTGCCAGCAGTTTAGAAGACCAAGAGACCCAGTACTTC; CDR3 protein: CASSLEDQETQYF
V gene: TRBV29-1; CDR3 length: 17; clone size: many; J gene: TRBJ2-7; D gene: TRBD2; CDR3 DNA: TGCAGCGTTGAAGATTGGGGGACTAGCGGGAGTGCCTACGAGCAGTACTTC; CDR3 protein: CSVEDWGTSGSAYEQYF
V gene: TRBV6-1; CDR3 length: 15; clone size: few; J gene: TRBJ2-7; D gene: TRBD1; CDR3 DNA: TGTGCCAGCAGGCCCGGGACAGGGTCGATCTACGAGCAGTACTTC; CDR3 protein: CASRPGTGSIYEQYF
V gene: TRBV29-1; CDR3 length: 14; clone size: NA; J gene: TRBJ2-7; D gene: NA; CDR3 DNA: TGCAGCGTTGAAGTGGACATATTCTCCTACGAGCAGTACTTC; CDR3 protein: CSVEVDIFSYEQYF
V gene: TRBV27; CDR3 length: 16; clone size: many; J gene: TRBJ1-6; D gene: TRBD1; CDR3 DNA: TGTGCCAGCAGTTTACAGGGGACAGGGCTTGGCTCACCCCTCCACTTT; CDR3 protein: CASSLQGTGLGSPLHF
V gene: TRBV24-1; CDR3 length: 15; clone size: NA; J gene: TRBJ1-2; D gene: NA; CDR3 DNA: TGTGCCACCAGTGAGTCTCAGGGGAACAGCTATGGCTACACCTTC; CDR3 protein: CATSESQGNSYGYTF
V gene: TRBV6-1; CDR3 length: 16; clone size: NA; J gene: TRBJ2-5; D gene: TRBD1; CDR3 DNA: TGTGCCAGCAGGAGGAGGGGACAGGGGGCCTCAGAGACCCAGTACTTC; CDR3 protein: CASRRRGQGASETQYF
V gene: TRBV20-1; CDR3 length: 17; clone size: once; J gene: TRBJ2-2; D gene: NA; CDR3 DNA: TGCAGTGCTAAGCGTCGGGGGGCTAGCCTTAACACCGGGGAGCTGTTTTTT; CDR3 protein: CSAKRRGASLNTGELFF
V gene: TRBV6-2/TRBV6-3; CDR3 length: 16; clone size: NA; J gene: TRBJ2-5; D gene: TRBD2; CDR3 DNA: TGTGCCAGCAGTGATTGGACTAGCGGGGGGCAAGAGACCCAGTACTTC; CDR3 protein: CASSDWTSGGQETQYF
V gene: TRBV28; CDR3 length: 13; clone size: many; J gene: TRBJ2-7; D gene: NA; CDR3 DNA: TGTGCCAGCAGTCGCGGGGTTCGCTACGAGCAGTACTTC; CDR3 protein: CASSRGVRYEQYF
V gene: TRBV29-1; CDR3 length: 11; clone size: few; J gene: TRBJ2-6; D gene: NA; CDR3 DNA: TGCAGCGTTGTTAGTGGCAACGTCCTGACTTTC; CDR3 protein: CSVVSGNVLTF
V gene: TRBV2; CDR3 length: 10; clone size: many; J gene: TRBJ2-5; D gene: NA; CDR3 DNA: TGTGCCAGCACCCGGGAGACCCAGTACTTC; CDR3 protein: CASTRETQYF
V gene: TRBV20-1; CDR3 length: 12; clone size: many; J gene: TRBJ1-1; D gene: NA; CDR3 DNA: TGCAGTGCGTGGACGGGGAACACTGAAGCTTTCTTT; CDR3 protein: CSAWTGNTEAFF
V gene: TRBV19; CDR3 length: 14; clone size: few; J gene: TRBJ2-5; D gene: TRBD2; CDR3 DNA: TGTGCCAGTAGGAAAAGCGGGAGTGGAGAGACCCAGTACTTC; CDR3 protein: CASRKSGSGETQYF
V gene: TRBV29-1; CDR3 length: 15; clone size: NA; J gene: TRBJ1-2; D gene: NA; CDR3 DNA: TGCAGCGTTGCCCCGGTAAGGGGCTCTAACTATGGCTACACCTTC; CDR3 protein: CSVAPVRGSNYGYTF
V gene: TRBV30; CDR3 length: 13; clone size: NA; J gene: TRBJ2-7; D gene: TRBD2; CDR3 DNA: TGTGCCGGCCTTGGGACTAGCTCCTACGAGCAGTACTTC; CDR3 protein: CAGLGTSSYEQYF
V gene: TRBV20-1; CDR3 length: 14; clone size: few; J gene: TRBJ1-2; D gene: TRBD1; CDR3 DNA: TGCAGTGCTCGAACCGACAGGGTTTACTATGGCTACACCTTC; CDR3 protein: CSARTDRVYYGYTF
V gene: TRBV20-1; CDR3 length: 12; clone size: many; J gene: TRBJ2-2; D gene: NA; CDR3 DNA: TGCTCATGTGAGGATTTTGCCGGGGAGCTGTTTTTT; CDR3 protein: CSCEDFAGELFF
V gene: TRBV29-1; CDR3 length: 15; clone size: many; J gene: TRBJ1-4; D gene: NA; CDR3 DNA: TGCAGCGCCCAGGGTCCCTGGGGAACTAATGAAAAACTGTTTTTT; CDR3 protein: CSAQGPWGTNEKLFF
V gene: TRBV7-2; CDR3 length: 15; clone size: few; J gene: TRBJ2-7; D gene: TRBD2; CDR3 DNA: TGTGCCAGCAGCAGAGGTAGCGGGAGTCCTACGGAGCAGTACTTC; CDR3 protein: CASSRGSGSPTEQYF
V gene: TRBV2; CDR3 length: 13; clone size: few; J gene: TRBJ2-3; D gene: TRBD2; CDR3 DNA: TGTGCCAGCAGTGCTCGGGGGGGGGATACGCAGTATTTT; CDR3 protein: CASSARGGDTQYF
V gene: TRBV28; CDR3 length: 13; clone size: many; J gene: TRBJ1-1; D gene: NA; CDR3 DNA: TGTGCCAGCAGTTTGAGACAGCATCCGAGAGCTTTCTTT; CDR3 protein: CASSLRQHPRAFF
V gene: TRBV9; CDR3 length: 14; clone size: many; J gene: TRBJ2-5; D gene: TRBD1; CDR3 DNA: TGTGCCAGCAGCGGATACAGGGGGCTGGAGACCCAGTACTTC; CDR3 protein: CASSGYRGLETQYF
V gene: TRBV16; CDR3 length: 13; clone size: many; J gene: TRBJ2-5; D gene: NA; CDR3 DNA: TGTGCCAGCAGTGGGGGTAGGACAGAGACCCAGTACTTC; CDR3 protein: CASSGGRTETQYF
V gene: TRBV28; CDR3 length: 14; clone size: few; J gene: TRBJ2-7; D gene: NA; CDR3 DNA: TGTGCCAGCAGTTTATGGCCGTCTTCCTACGAGCAGTACTTC; CDR3 protein: CASSLWPSSYEQYF
V gene: TRBV7-2; CDR3 length: 14; clone size: NA; J gene: TRBJ2-7; D gene: NA; CDR3 DNA: TGTGCCAGCAGCTTGGGTTCCGAGAACTACGAGCAGTACTTC; CDR3 protein: CASSLGSENYEQYF
V gene: TRBV28; CDR3 length: 14; clone size: many; J gene: TRBJ2-5; D gene: TRBD1; CDR3 DNA: TGTGCCAGCAGTTCAGGGACAGGTCAAGAGACCCAGTACTTC; CDR3 protein: CASSSGTGQETQYF
V gene: TRBV3-1; CDR3 length: 15; clone size: many; J gene: TRBJ2-7; D gene: NA; CDR3 DNA: TGTGCCAGCAGCCCAGCGAGTGGAAGATCCTACGAGCAGTACTTC; CDR3 protein: CASSPASGRSYEQYF